One sample yielded the 2 T cell receptor beta chains listed below, sequenced in a study of CD8 T cells in Susac syndrome. Reverse transcription of roughly 0.5 to 1 ug RNA was carried out with random hexamers. TCRdb analysed the immunoSEQ multiplex PCR reads with MiXCR anew, one entry per CDR3 protein. This table holds roughly 150,000 distinct CDR3 sequences, approximately 94% found once. Sequenced input: CD8+ T cells from PBMCs. The receptors shown here come from a human donor with multiple sclerosis.

This chain's CDR3 is CATSRDRAGEVAFF. In nucleotides, the CDR3 is TGTGCCACCAGCAGAGATAGAGCAGGGGAGGTGGCTTTCTTT. V gene TRBV15 combines with J gene TRBJ1-1; maybe TRBD1 (6 bases). With 0 bases removed from V and 11 bases from J, the gap between germline ends came to 16 bases. Germline values: CDR1 LNHNV, CDR2 YYDKDF (reference sequence). This CDR3 has 14 amino acids.

This clonotype was observed a handful of times. The chain is built from TRBV5-6 and TRBJ2-2; tentative D call: TRBD2 (6 bases). Trimming removed 5 bases from V and 5 bases from J, with 10 bases in between. The CDR3 contains 13 residues. Looked up from germline, CDR1 is SGHDT and CDR2 is YYEEEE. The CDR3 coding sequence is TGTGCCAGCAGTCTTGGGAGGACCGGGGAGCTGTTTTTT. Encoded protein: CASSLGRTGELFF.